This TCR beta chain was sequenced in a study of blood T cell repertoires in COVID-19. Study-wide context: Acute and convalescent COVID-19 samples came from the United States, Italy and Spain. The analysed material was cDNA or gDNA that came from T cells, B-cell-depleted T cells, or PBMCs.

This CDR3 region has 14 residues. V dropped 6 bases and J dropped 4; count of bases not matched to a gene: 6. From germline, CDR1 is SGHNT and CDR2 YENEEA. Source study methods: Amplification of reference gene primers provided the estimated nucleated cell counts. Only in-frame clones appear in the TCRdb table, and some are missing; sequencing was by immunoSEQ multiplex PCR. V, J and clone size are those of that table, while D and trimming were read from the DNA. The sample carries tens of thousands of clones, around 75% recorded once. This chain joins TRBV11-3 and TRBJ2-3, with 8 bases matching TRBD2. The sample comprised peripheral blood. The source of this sequence is a human donor in a cohort sampled during active COVID-19. The CDR3 coding sequence is TGTGCCAGCAGAAAAGCGGGGGCGGCAGATACGCAGTATTTT. This sequence encodes CASRKAGAADTQYF. The full variable domain, its missing parts supplied by reference TRBV11-3 and TRBJ2-3, is EAGVVQSPRYKIIEKKQPVAFWCNPISGHNTLYWYLQNLGQGPELLIRYENEEAVDDSQLPKDRFSAERLKGVDSTLKIQPAELGDSAVYLCASRKAGAADTQYFGPGTRLTVL.